The sequence of this TCR beta chain was determined in a study of T cell responses to AZD1222 COVID-19 vaccine. Whole-study results and caveats: The breadth and depth of Spike-specific TCRs increased once two AZD1222 doses had been given. Reports say nearly half of spike-specific TCRs go after unmutated variant regions.

As to this clone: Its antigen remains unidentified.

Clones were read by immunoSEQ multiplex PCR, and TCRdb kept only the in-frame ones, dropping some. The sample lists around 160,000 clones, 75% to 95% occurring once. This CDR3 spans 19 amino acids. V dropped 5 bases and J dropped 2; count of bases not matched to a gene: 14. Germline assignment: CDR1 MDHEN and CDR2 SYDVKM. The material sequenced was peripheral blood, taken on day 0 of AZD1222 vaccination. The rearrangement joins TRBV28 to TRBJ1-6; 8 nucleotides agree with TRBD1. This clonotype was obtained from an adult in good health. The CDR3: CASSRGQGGLMAYNSPLHF. CDR3 bases: TGTGCCAGCAGTCGTGGACAGGGAGGGCTGATGGCCTATAATTCACCCCTCCACTTT.